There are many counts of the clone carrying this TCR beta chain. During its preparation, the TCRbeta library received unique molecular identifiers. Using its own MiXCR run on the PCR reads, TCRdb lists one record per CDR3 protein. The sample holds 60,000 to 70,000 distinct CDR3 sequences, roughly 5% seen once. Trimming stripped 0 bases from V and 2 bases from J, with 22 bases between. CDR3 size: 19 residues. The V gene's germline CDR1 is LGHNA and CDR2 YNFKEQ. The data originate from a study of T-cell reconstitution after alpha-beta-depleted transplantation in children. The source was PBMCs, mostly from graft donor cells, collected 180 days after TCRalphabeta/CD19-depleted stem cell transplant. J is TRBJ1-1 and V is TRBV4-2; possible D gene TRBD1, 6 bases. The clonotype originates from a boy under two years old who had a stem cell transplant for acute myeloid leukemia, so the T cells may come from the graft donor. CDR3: CASSQEDGLGAGDNTEAFF. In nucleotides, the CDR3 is TGTGCCAGCAGCCAAGAAGATGGGTTGGGGGCAGGGGATAACACTGAAGCTTTCTTT.